This T cell receptor (beta chain) is from a study of shared clonotypes between healthy human individuals. Study background: The study used three CD4 naive, three CD4 memory, two CD8 naive and one CD8 memory plate per donor.

CD45RO-negative CD8 cells positively selected for CCR7 made up the naive population, which excluded terminally differentiated effector memory CD45RA+ cells. Trimming left V 1 base short and J 7 bases short, with 11 bases between. The CDR3 consists of 14 residues. Germline-derived CDR1 and CDR2 are MGHRA and YSYEKL. Libraries were prepared by immunoSEQ multiplex PCR; TCRdb keeps only in-frame clonotypes and omits some of them. This sample has some 1,900,000 clones, with approximately 94% found just once. The origin of this receptor is a man younger than 35 in good health. The specimen was naive CD8+ T cells sorted from blood. This chain uses TRBV4-1 with TRBJ2-4; maybe TRBD1 (5 bases). The CDR3 region is CASSQAKGWNIQYF. The CDR3 nucleotides are TGCGCCAGCAGCCAAGCGAAGGGGTGGAACATTCAGTACTTC.